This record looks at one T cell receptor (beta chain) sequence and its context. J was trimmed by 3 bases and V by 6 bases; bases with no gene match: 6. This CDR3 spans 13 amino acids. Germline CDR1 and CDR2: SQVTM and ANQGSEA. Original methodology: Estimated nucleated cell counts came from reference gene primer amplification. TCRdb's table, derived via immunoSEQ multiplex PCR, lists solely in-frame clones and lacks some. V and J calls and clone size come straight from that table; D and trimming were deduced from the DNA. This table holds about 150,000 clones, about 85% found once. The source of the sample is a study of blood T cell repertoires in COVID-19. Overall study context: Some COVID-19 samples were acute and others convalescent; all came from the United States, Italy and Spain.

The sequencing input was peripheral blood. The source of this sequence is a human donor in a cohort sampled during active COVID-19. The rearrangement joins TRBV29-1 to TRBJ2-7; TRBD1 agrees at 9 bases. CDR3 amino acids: CSVTGTGLYEQYF. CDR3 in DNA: TGCAGCGTGACCGGGACAGGGCTCTACGAGCAGTACTTC.